Listed here are 13 T cell receptor beta chains from one sample, sequenced in a study of OX40 agonist ivuxolimab in advanced cancers. Using immunoSEQ multiplex PCR, the repertoire was profiled, and TCRdb retains in-frame clones only, with some absent. The table lists fewer than 50,000 clones, roughly 82% of them singletons, with approximately 6.9% in the top ten. The material sequenced was CD4+ or CD8+ T cells sorted from blood, taken in a trial of the OX40 agonist ivuxolimab. The receptor set was obtained from an adult with an advanced solid tumor such as melanoma, head and neck, liver or kidney cancer.

The rearrangement joins TRBV9 to TRBJ2-1; D may match TRBD1 or TRBD2 (5 bases each). Germline CDR1 and CDR2: SGDLS and YYNGEE. The germline V and J ends were trimmed by 2 bases and 8 bases, with 11 bases remaining between them. The CDR3 loop spans 13 amino acids. The CDR3 DNA sequence: TGTGCCAGCAGCGTTCGAGGGGACGATGAGCAGTTCTTC. As protein: CASSVRGDDEQFF.

The chain recombines TRBV15 with TRBJ2-1, with D possibly TRBD1 on 5 matching bases. Trimming took 4 bases from V and 12 from J, leaving 19 bases between them. Germline V gene data show CDR1 as LNHNV and CDR2 as YYDKDF (reference sequence). The length of the CDR3 is 14 residues. The CDR3 DNA sequence: TGTGCCACCAGCACCCGAGCCACGTTGCAGGGGCAGTTCTTC. Translating gives CATSTRATLQGQFF.

The J gene is TRBJ1-1, the V gene TRBV27; TRBD1 agrees at 8 bases. There are 15 residues in the CDR3. The germline CDR1 and CDR2 sequences are MNHEY and SMNVEV (reference sequence). After removal of 7 bases from V and 3 bases from J, the junction contained 10 bases not matched to a gene. CDR3 amino acids: CASTTGGVADTEAFF. CDR3 coding DNA: TGTGCCAGCACTACAGGGGGTGTTGCGGACACTGAAGCTTTCTTT.

This chain connects TRBV28 to TRBJ2-7, with 7 bases matching TRBD1. This CDR3 is 16 amino acids long. Germline V gene lookup returns CDR1 MDHEN and CDR2 SYDVKM. V lost 3 bases to trimming and J lost 0 bases; unmatched junction nucleotides: 8. The chain's CDR3 is CASSFSLTGSSYEQYF. CDR3 sequence (DNA): TGTGCCAGCAGTTTCTCGTTGACAGGGAGCTCCTACGAGCAGTACTTC. The variable domain in full, with the rest retrieved from reference TRBV28 and TRBJ2-7, is DVKVTQSSRYLVKRTGEKVFLECVQDMDHENMFWYRQDPGLGLRLIYFSYDVKMKEKGDIPEGYSVSREKKERFSLILESASTNQTSMYLCASSFSLTGSSYEQYFGPGTRLTVT.

The genes are TRBV27 and TRBJ1-6; D not certain. Between the trimmed V and J ends, which lost 6 bases and 0 bases, there was a span of 6 bases. Germline CDR1 and CDR2: MNHEY and SMNVEV (reference sequence). This CDR3 comprises 14 residues. This CDR3 reads CASRVGSYNSPLHF. The DNA of the CDR3 is TGTGCCAGCAGGGTCGGCTCCTATAATTCACCCCTCCACTTT.

The rearrangement uses TRBV18 and TRBJ1-2; 8 bases align to TRBD1. The CDR3 contains 14 residues. The ends lost 1 base at V and 6 bases at J; junction bases unmatched: 4. Germline-derived CDR1 and CDR2 are KGHSH and LQKENI. The CDR3 reads CASSPLDRGNGYTF. CDR3 in DNA: TGTGCCAGCTCACCACTAGACAGGGGTAATGGCTACACCTTC.

The chain joins TRBV4-3 to TRBJ2-7; TRBD1 agrees at 7 bases. The CDR3 has 19 amino acids. Losses at the gene ends were 0 bases for V and 3 bases for J; bases not matched to a gene: 17. Germline V gene lookup returns CDR1 LGHNA and CDR2 YSLEER. CDR3 sequence (DNA): TGCGCCAGCAGCCAAGAAACTGACAGGGTTGGGCCCTCTCTCTACGAGCAGTACTTC. Encoded protein: CASSQETDRVGPSLYEQYF.

The CDR3 bases are TGTGCCAGCAGTGGACAGAACACCGGGGAGCTGTTTTTT. Translated: CASSGQNTGELFF. The chain combines TRBV11-3 with TRBJ2-2, with D perhaps TRBD1 (5 bases). There are 13 residues in the CDR3. Germline values: CDR1 SGHNT, CDR2 YENEEA. The ends were cut back, 6 bases at V and 1 base at J, with 6 bases in the middle.

This clone came up a few times. The chain carries TRBV6-1 and TRBJ2-1; TRBD2 might be the D (5 bases). Looked up from germline, CDR1 is MNHNS and CDR2 is SASEGT. This CDR3 has 12 amino acids. The V and J ends lost 5 bases and 7 bases respectively, with 9 bases between them. CDR3 bases: TGTGCCAGCAGTTGGGAGAGGAATGAGCAGTTCTTC. It is translated as CASSWERNEQFF.

The V gene is TRBV21-1, the J gene TRBJ1-3; TRBD1 reflects the table's D call only, with no check against the DNA. TRBV21-1 is a pseudogene. This CDR3 contains 13 residues. The CDR3 region is CASRTGTRNTIYF. CDR3 in DNA: TGTGCCAGCAGGACGGGGACAAGAAACACCATATATTTT.

The rearrangement links TRBV4-1 to TRBJ1-1, with TRBD1 identical over 8 bases. The junction had 10 bases not matched to a gene; V was cut back by 0 bases and J by 1 base. This CDR3 contains 18 residues. CDR1 and CDR2 from the germline V gene are MGHRA and YSYEKL. This CDR3 reads CASSQDLPGGVGNTEAFF. The CDR3 coding sequence is TGCGCCAGCAGCCAAGATCTTCCAGGGGGCGTAGGGAACACTGAAGCTTTCTTT.

The chain recombines TRBV15 with TRBJ2-3, with 8 bases aligning to TRBD1. V lost 6 bases, J lost 6 bases, and 8 bases stayed unmatched. This CDR3 comprises 14 residues. CDR1 is LNHNV and CDR2 is YYDKDF in the germline V gene (reference sequence). The DNA of the CDR3 is TGTGCCACCAGGAAGACAGGGGTCGTGGATACGCAGTATTTT. This encodes CATRKTGVVDTQYF.

The V gene is TRBV18, the J gene TRBJ2-1; D remains ambiguous. The germline gives CDR1 KGHSH, CDR2 LQKENI. V was shortened by 4 bases and J by 8 bases, with 12 bases between the two germline ends. The CDR3 has 13 amino acids. CDR3 protein: CASSRVSGDEQFF. For the CDR3, the DNA is TGTGCCAGCTCACGGGTATCGGGCGATGAGCAGTTCTTC.